This TCR beta chain was profiled in a study of T cell changes during pregnancy in multiple sclerosis. Germline V gene lookup returns CDR1 SGHVS and CDR2 FNYEAQ. This CDR3 has 14 amino acids. The germline V and J ends were trimmed by 5 bases and 1 base, with 11 bases remaining between them. Method: immunoSEQ multiplex PCR; TCRdb's copy keeps in-frame clones and lacks some. The sample has approximately 60,000 clones, approximately 90% seen once. Material for sequencing was peripheral blood from another person, used as feeder cells. V is TRBV7-6 and J is TRBJ2-5; a weak D match, TRBD1 (6 bases). This clonotype was obtained from a human donor whose cells served as feeder cells for cultures in a pregnancy study. The CDR3 region has the DNA TGTGCCAGCAGCCACAGACAGGTCCAAGAGACCCAGTACTTC. Protein product: CASSHRQVQETQYF.